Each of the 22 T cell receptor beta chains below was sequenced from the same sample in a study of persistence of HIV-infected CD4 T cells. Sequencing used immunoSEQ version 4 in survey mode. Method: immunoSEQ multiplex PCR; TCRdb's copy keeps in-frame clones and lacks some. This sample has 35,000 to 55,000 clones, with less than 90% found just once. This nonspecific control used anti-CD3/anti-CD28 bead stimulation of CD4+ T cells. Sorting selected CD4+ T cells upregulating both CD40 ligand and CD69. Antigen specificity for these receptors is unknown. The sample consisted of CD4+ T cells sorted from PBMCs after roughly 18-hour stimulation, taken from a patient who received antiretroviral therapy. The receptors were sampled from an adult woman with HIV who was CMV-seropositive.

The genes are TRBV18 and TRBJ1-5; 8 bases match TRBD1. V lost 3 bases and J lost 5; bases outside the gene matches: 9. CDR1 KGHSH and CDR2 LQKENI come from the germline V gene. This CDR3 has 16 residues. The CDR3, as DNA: TGTGCCAGCTCACCCGGGACAGGAGCCCGCGATCAGCCCCAGCATTTT. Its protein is CASSPGTGARDQPQHF.

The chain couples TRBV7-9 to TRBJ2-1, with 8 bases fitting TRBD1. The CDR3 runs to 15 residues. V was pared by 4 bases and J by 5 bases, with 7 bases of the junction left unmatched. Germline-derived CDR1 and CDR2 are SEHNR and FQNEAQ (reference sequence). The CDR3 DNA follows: TGTGCCAGCAGCTACGGACAGGGCACTAACAATGAGCAGTTCTTC. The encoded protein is CASSYGQGTNNEQFF.

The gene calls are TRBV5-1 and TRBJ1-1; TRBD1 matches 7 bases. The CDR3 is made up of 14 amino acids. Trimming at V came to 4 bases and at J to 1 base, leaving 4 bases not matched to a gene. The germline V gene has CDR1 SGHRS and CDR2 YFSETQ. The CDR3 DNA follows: TGCGCCAGCAGCGCCGGACAGGCGAACACTGAAGCTTTCTTT. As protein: CASSAGQANTEAFF.

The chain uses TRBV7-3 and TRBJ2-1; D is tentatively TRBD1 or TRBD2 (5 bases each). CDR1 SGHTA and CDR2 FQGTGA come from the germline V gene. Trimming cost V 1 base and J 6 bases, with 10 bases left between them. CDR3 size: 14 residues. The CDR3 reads CASSLMGVSNEQFF. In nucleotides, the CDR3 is TGTGCCAGCAGCTTAATGGGGGTTAGCAATGAGCAGTTCTTC. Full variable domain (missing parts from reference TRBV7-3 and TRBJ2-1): GAGVSQTPSNKVTEKGKYVELRCDPISGHTALYWYRQSLGQGPEFLIYFQGTGAADDSGLPNDRFFAVRPEGSVSTLKIQRTERGDSAVYLCASSLMGVSNEQFFGPGTRLTVL.

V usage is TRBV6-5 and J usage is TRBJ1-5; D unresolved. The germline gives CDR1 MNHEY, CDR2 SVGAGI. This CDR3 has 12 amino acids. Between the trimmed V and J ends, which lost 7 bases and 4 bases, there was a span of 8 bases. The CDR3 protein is CASMKGNQPQHF. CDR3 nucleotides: TGTGCCAGCATGAAGGGAAATCAGCCCCAGCATTTT.

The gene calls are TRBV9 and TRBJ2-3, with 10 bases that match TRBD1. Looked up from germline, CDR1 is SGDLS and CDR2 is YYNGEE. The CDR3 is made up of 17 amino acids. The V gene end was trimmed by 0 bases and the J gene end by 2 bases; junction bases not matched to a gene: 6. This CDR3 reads CASSVGPGQGYTDTQYF. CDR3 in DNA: TGTGCCAGCAGCGTAGGCCCGGGACAGGGGTACACAGATACGCAGTATTTT. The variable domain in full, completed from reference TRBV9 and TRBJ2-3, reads DSGVTQTPKHLITATGQRVTLRCSPRSGDLSVYWYQQSLDQGLQFLIQYYNGEERAKGNILERFSAQQFPDLHSELNLSSLELGDSALYFCASSVGPGQGYTDTQYFGPGTRLTVL.

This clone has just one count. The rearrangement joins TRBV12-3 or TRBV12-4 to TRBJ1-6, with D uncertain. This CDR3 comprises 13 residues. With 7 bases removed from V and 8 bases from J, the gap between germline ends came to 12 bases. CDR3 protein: CASTLEGYSPLHF. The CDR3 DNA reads TGTGCCAGCACCCTGGAGGGATATTCACCCCTCCACTTT.

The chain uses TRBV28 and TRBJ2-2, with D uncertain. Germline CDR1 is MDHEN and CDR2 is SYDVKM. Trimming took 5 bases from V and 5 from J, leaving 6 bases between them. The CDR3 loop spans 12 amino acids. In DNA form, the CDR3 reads TGTGCCAGCAGTCTTTCGACCGGGGAGCTGTTTTTT. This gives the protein CASSLSTGELFF. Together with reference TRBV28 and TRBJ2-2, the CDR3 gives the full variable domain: DVKVTQSSRYLVKRTGEKVFLECVQDMDHENMFWYRQDPGLGLRLIYFSYDVKMKEKGDIPEGYSVSREKKERFSLILESASTNQTSMYLCASSLSTGELFFGEGSRLTVL.

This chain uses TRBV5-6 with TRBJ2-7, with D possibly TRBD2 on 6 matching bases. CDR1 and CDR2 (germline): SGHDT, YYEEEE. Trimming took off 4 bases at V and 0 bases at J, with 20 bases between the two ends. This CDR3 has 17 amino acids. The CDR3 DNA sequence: TGTGCCAGCAGCGCAGGTCGTGGGGGGTACAGCTCCTACGAGCAGTACTTC. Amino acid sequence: CASSAGRGGYSSYEQYF.

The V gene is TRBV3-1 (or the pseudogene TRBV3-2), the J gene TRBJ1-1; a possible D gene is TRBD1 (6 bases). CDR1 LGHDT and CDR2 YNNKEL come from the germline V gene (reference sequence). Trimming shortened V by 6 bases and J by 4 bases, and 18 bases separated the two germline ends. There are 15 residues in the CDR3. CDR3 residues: CASRPALWGPTEAFF. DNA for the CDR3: TGTGCCAGCAGGCCCGCCTTGTGGGGGCCCACTGAAGCTTTCTTT.

The CDR3 nucleotides read TGTGCTAGTGGTTTGGGACAGGGGGAAGGTGAAAAACTGTTTTTT. Amino acid sequence: CASGLGQGEGEKLFF. The genes are TRBV12-5 and TRBJ1-4; 9 positions agree with TRBD1. V was clipped by 1 base and J by 7 bases; unmatched bases: 4. The CDR3 totals 15 residues. Germline-derived CDR1 and CDR2 are LGHNT and FRNRAP.

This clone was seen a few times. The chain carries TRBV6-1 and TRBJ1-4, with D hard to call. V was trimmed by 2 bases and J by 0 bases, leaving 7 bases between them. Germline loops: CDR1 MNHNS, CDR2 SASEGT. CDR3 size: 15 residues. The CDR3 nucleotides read TGTGCCAGCAGTGAACAAGTCACAACTAATGAAAAACTGTTTTTT. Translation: CASSEQVTTNEKLFF.

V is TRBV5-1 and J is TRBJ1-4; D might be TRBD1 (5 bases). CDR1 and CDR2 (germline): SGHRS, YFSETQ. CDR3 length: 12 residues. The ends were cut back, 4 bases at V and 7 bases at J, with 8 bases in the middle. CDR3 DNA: TGCGCCAGCAGCGATCAGGGTGAAAAACTGTTTTTT. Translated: CASSDQGEKLFF.

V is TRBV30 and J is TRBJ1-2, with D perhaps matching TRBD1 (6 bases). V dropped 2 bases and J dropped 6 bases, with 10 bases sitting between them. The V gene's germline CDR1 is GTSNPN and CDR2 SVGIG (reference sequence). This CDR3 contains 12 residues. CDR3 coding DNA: TGTGCCTGGAGTCGAGACAGGAATGGCTACACCTTC. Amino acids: CAWSRDRNGYTF.

This CDR3 reads CASSATGKNIQYF. The CDR3 coding sequence is TGTGCCAGCAGTGCGACAGGGAAAAACATTCAGTACTTC. This chain links TRBV12-3 or TRBV12-4 with TRBJ2-4; 7 bases are a match to TRBD1. V was clipped by 5 bases and J by 4 bases; unmatched bases: 2. The CDR3 extends over 13 amino acids.

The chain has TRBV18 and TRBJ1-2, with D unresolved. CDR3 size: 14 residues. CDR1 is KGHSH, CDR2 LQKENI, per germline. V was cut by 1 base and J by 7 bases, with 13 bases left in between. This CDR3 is CASSPQGRESGYTF. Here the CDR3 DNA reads TGTGCCAGCTCACCACAAGGGAGGGAGAGTGGCTACACCTTC. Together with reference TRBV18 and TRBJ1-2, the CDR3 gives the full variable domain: NAGVMQNPRHLVRRRGQEARLRCSPMKGHSHVYWYRQLPEEGLKFMVYLQKENIIDESGMPKERFSAEFPKEGPSILRIQQVVRGDSAAYFCASSPQGRESGYTFGSGTRLTVV.

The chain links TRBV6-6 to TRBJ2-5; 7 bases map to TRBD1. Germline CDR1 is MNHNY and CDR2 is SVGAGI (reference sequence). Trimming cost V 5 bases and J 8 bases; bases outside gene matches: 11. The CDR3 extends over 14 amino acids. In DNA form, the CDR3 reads TGTGCCAGCAGTGCACAGGGGACCAGGGGAACCCAGTACTTC. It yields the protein CASSAQGTRGTQYF.

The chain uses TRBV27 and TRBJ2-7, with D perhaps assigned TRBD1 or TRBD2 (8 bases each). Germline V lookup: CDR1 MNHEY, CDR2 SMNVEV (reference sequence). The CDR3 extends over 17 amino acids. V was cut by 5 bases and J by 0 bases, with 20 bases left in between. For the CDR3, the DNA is TGTGCCAGCAGTACCCGTCGCGGGGGGACAGGCTCCTACGAGCAGTACTTC. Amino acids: CASSTRRGGTGSYEQYF.

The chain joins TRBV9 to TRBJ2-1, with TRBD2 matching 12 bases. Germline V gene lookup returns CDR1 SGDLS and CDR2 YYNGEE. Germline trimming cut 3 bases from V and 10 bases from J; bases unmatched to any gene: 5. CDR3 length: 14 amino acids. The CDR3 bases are TGTGCCAGCAGCGCTAGCGGGGGGGCACGAGAGCAGTTCTTC. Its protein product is CASSASGGAREQFF.

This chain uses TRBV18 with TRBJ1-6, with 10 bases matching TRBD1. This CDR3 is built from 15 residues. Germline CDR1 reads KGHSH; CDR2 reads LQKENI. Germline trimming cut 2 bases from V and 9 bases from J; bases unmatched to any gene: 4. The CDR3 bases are TGTGCCAGCTCACCAGTTGGGACAGGGGTTTCACCCCTCCACTTT. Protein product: CASSPVGTGVSPLHF.

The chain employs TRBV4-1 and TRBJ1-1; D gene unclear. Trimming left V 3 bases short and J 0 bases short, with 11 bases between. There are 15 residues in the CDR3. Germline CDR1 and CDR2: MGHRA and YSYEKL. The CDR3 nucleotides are TGCGCCAGCAGCCAGGAAGGACGGTTGAACACTGAAGCTTTCTTT. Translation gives CASSQEGRLNTEAFF.

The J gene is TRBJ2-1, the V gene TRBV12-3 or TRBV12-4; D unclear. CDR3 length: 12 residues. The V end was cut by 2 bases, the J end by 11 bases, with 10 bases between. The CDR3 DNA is TGTGCCAGCAGTTTAATAGGTGGGAAGCAGTTCTTC. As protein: CASSLIGGKQFF.